Listed below are T cell receptor beta chains from one sample, sequenced in a study of blood T cells in healthy people across ages. MiXCR was run by TCRdb on the 5' RACE reads, yielding one entry per CDR3 protein. In the table there are about 580,000 distinct CDR3 sequences, roughly 48% of which are singletons. Sequencing was performed on blood. All receptors come from an elderly man in good health. CDR3s include the opening cysteine and the closing phenylalanine or tryptophan. D genes are given only for firm matches. Not every row has a clone size; where given, it reads once, few, many or a size class.

j_call v_call clone_size d_call cdr3_nt cdr3_aa
TRBJ1-6 TRBV5-6 . . TGTGCCAGCAGCTTGTTAATGAGTCTGGGGGATTCACCCCTCCACTTT CASSLLMSLGDSPLHF
TRBJ1-4 TRBV27 few . TGTGCCAGCAGTTTATATCGTTTGGGGGGTGATGAAAAACTGTTTTTT CASSLYRLGGDEKLFF
TRBJ2-3 TRBV6-6 few . TGTGCCAGCAAAAGGGGGGGTCTGAAGACTAGCACAGATACGCAGTATTTT CASKRGGLKTSTDTQYF
TRBJ2-7 TRBV6-5 . TRBD2 TGTGCCAGCAGCGCACGGCGGGCTAGCGGCTACGAGCAGTACTTC CASSARRASGYEQYF
TRBJ2-7 TRBV3-1 . TRBD2 TGTGCCAGCAGCCAAGGACTAGCGGGGGCTAGTACCTACGAGCAGTACTTC CASSQGLAGASTYEQYF
TRBJ2-7 TRBV14 . . TGTGCCAGCAGCCAGACTAACTCCTACGAGCAGTACTTC CASSQTNSYEQYF
TRBJ2-5 TRBV6-5 once . TGTGCCAGCAGTTACTACTCACGGGGAATCGGGGAGACCCAGTACTTC CASSYYSRGIGETQYF
TRBJ1-2 TRBV7-8 once TRBD1 TGTGCCAGCAGCTTAGATAGGACAGGGCTCGGGTATGGCTACACCTTC CASSLDRTGLGYGYTF
TRBJ2-7 TRBV12-3/TRBV12-4 few TRBD2 TGTGCCAGCAGCAAACTAGCGGTGAATTACGAGCAGTACTTC CASSKLAVNYEQYF
TRBJ1-4 TRBV6-6 few . TGTGCCAGCAGCTTGCCTAGGGGTGGGAATGAAAAACTGTTTTTT CASSLPRGGNEKLFF
TRBJ2-3 TRBV20-1 . . TGCAGTGCTAGAGATGGGGCGGCTAGCACAGATACGCAGTATTTT CSARDGAASTDTQYF
TRBJ2-5 TRBV3-1 . . TGTGCCAGCAGCCTTATCAATGGGGCGGAAGAGACCCAGTACTTC CASSLINGAEETQYF
TRBJ1-5 TRBV10-3 . TRBD1 TGTGCCATCAGATCAACAGGGGGCGACCAGCCCCAGCATTTT CAIRSTGGDQPQHF
TRBJ2-1 TRBV28 . TRBD2 TGTGCCAGCAGTGACGACCCTAGCGGGAGGGCAAACAATGAGCAGTTCTTC CASSDDPSGRANNEQFF
TRBJ2-1 TRBV27 . TRBD2 TGTGCCAGCAGTGGACTAGCGGGGGTTTCCTACAATGAGCAGTTCTTC CASSGLAGVSYNEQFF
TRBJ2-4 TRBV20-1 few . TGCAGTGCTAGAGTCCAAGGTTTGGCCAAAAACATTCAGTACTTC CSARVQGLAKNIQYF
TRBJ1-5 TRBV6-5 many . TGTGCCAGCAGTTACTCGGTTGGGACGGTAAATCAGCCCCAGCATTTT CASSYSVGTVNQPQHF
TRBJ1-4 TRBV20-1 . . TGCAGTGCTCGGGCCTTCCTGGGGGCTAATGAAAAACTGTTTTTT CSARAFLGANEKLFF
TRBJ2-5 TRBV9 once TRBD2 TGTGCCAGCAGCGCGACTAGCGGGAGGGGAAATGAGCAGTACTTC CASSATSGRGNEQYF
TRBJ2-7 TRBV18 . TRBD1 TGTGCCAGCTCCCCTCCGACAGGGCTGTCCTACGAGCAGTACTTC CASSPPTGLSYEQYF
TRBJ2-3 TRBV25-1 . . TGTGCCAGCAGTGCCGCCGCCCCAGATACGCAGTATTTT CASSAAAPDTQYF
TRBJ2-3 TRBV12-3/TRBV12-4 . . TGTGCCAGCAGTCGGCAGGACGGCAGCACAGATACGCAGTATTTT CASSRQDGSTDTQYF
TRBJ2-1 TRBV28 few . TGTGCCAGCAGTTTAAGGGGGGGCGGGAGTGAGCAGTTCTTC CASSLRGGGSEQFF
TRBJ2-7 TRBV12-3/TRBV12-4 . TRBD2 TGTGCCAGCAGTTTAAAAGGCGGGAGCTCCTACGAGCAGTACTTC CASSLKGGSSYEQYF
TRBJ2-7 TRBV7-9 . TRBD1 TGTGCCAGCAGCTCGCCGACAGGGACCTACGAGCAGTACTTC CASSSPTGTYEQYF
TRBJ2-3 TRBV7-2 many . TGTGCCAGCAGCTTAGGTGGCGGGACGCAGTATTTT CASSLGGGTQYF
TRBJ2-3 TRBV6-6 . . TGTGCCAGCAGTTACTTTTCCGGGACCCCAGGGGATACGCAGTATTTT CASSYFSGTPGDTQYF
TRBJ1-1 TRBV6-6 . . TGTGCCAGCAGTCCTACAGGGTCGGCGACTGAAGCTTTCTTT CASSPTGSATEAFF
TRBJ2-1 TRBV6-1 few TRBD2 TGTGCCAGCAGTGAAGGGGCGGGAGGGCCCGGTGAGCAGTTCTTC CASSEGAGGPGEQFF
TRBJ1-2 TRBV7-8 few TRBD1 TGTGCCAGCAGCTTAGCGCCCGGACAGGGGGCGGTTGGCTACACCTTC CASSLAPGQGAVGYTF
TRBJ2-1 TRBV7-9 many TRBD2 TGTGCCAGCAGCCTAAGGTCTAGCGGGAGTCACGATGAGCAGTTCTTC CASSLRSSGSHDEQFF
TRBJ2-3 TRBV7-2 . TRBD2 TGTGCCAGCAGCCCCCGGGGGGCGGGGGGTCCAGATACGCAGTATTTT CASSPRGAGGPDTQYF
TRBJ2-1 TRBV5-1 . TRBD2 TGCGCCAGTAAGCGGGAGTCCGATGAGCAGTTCTTC CASKRESDEQFF
TRBJ2-1 TRBV29-1 . TRBD1 TGCAGCGTTGAAGGGGGACAGGGTGTCGATGAGCAGTTCTTC CSVEGGQGVDEQFF
TRBJ2-1 TRBV20-1 . . TGCAGTGCTAGACTGGACAACTACGAGCAGTTCTTC CSARLDNYEQFF
TRBJ2-6 TRBV4-2 . . TGTGCCAGCAGCCAGGAATTACAGGGAACTGGCGCCGGGGCCAACGTCCTGACTTTC CASSQELQGTGAGANVLTF
TRBJ2-3 TRBV20-1 . . TGCAGTGCTCCTCAGGGGGAGGGGGGGCCAGATACGCAGTATTTT CSAPQGEGGPDTQYF
TRBJ2-1 TRBV5-1 . TRBD1 TGCGCCAGCAGCCCCGCCGGACAGGACAATCAGTTCTTC CASSPAGQDNQFF
TRBJ2-7 TRBV7-9 . . TGTGCCAGCAACGAGGATGGGTACGAGCAGTACTTC CASNEDGYEQYF
TRBJ2-3 TRBV27 few TRBD1 TGTGCCAGCAGTATACCGAACAGGGGTACCACAGATACGCAGTATTTT CASSIPNRGTTDTQYF
TRBJ2-7 TRBV28 . . TGTGCCAGCAGTGGGGGCGGGGTAGCGCCTTACAATGAGCAGTACTTC CASSGGGVAPYNEQYF
TRBJ2-1 TRBV29-1 few TRBD2 TGCAGCGTTGTTGTTAGCGGGAGGGGGGGTGAGCAGTTCTTC CSVVVSGRGGEQFF
TRBJ1-6 TRBV6-5 many . TGTGCCAGCACCGTCCCCCTCCACTTT CASTVPLHF
TRBJ2-7 TRBV4-3 . TRBD1 TGCGCCAGCAGCCAGGGTCTAAACAGGGGCCCTCCCTACGAGCAGTACTTC CASSQGLNRGPPYEQYF
TRBJ2-7 TRBV20-1 . . TGCAGTGCTAGAGCGGCGGTAAGCTCCTACGAGCAGTACTTC CSARAAVSSYEQYF
TRBJ2-1 TRBV5-1 . . TGCGCCAGCAGCTCGGACTATGTAAATGAGCAGTTCTTC CASSSDYVNEQFF
TRBJ2-1 TRBV11-1 . . TGTGCCAGCAGCTATAGCGCCAGGTCCGACAATGAGCAGTTCTTC CASSYSARSDNEQFF
TRBJ2-7 TRBV29-1 many . TGCAGCGTTGTGAGGGGCCAGTACGAGCAGTACTTC CSVVRGQYEQYF
TRBJ2-1 TRBV6-6 . . TGTGCCAGCAGCCTCCCCGGGGGTTACAATGAGCAGTTCTTC CASSLPGGYNEQFF
TRBJ2-3 TRBV7-2 few TRBD1 TGTGCCAGCAGCGAGGGACAGGATACGCAGTATTTT CASSEGQDTQYF
TRBJ1-1 TRBV9 few . TGTGCCAGCAGCGTAGCCGGGACACCGAACCTGAACACTGAAGCTTTCTTT CASSVAGTPNLNTEAFF
TRBJ2-6 TRBV14 . . TGTGCCAGCAGCCAAGATCCATGGGTTAGGGGGTTCGCGGCTGGGGCCAACGTCCTGACTTTC CASSQDPWVRGFAAGANVLTF
TRBJ2-1 TRBV24-1 few . TGTGCCACCAGTGACGTTCCGGGACTGGAGTCCTACAATGAGCAGTTCTTC CATSDVPGLESYNEQFF
TRBJ2-1 TRBV4-3 few . TGCGCCAGCAGCCAAGATCAGGGCCTGGTTTACAATGAGCAGTTCTTC CASSQDQGLVYNEQFF
TRBJ1-1 TRBV6-2/TRBV6-3 few . TGTGCCAGCACCCTGGGACGCCGGAACACTGAAGCTTTCTTT CASTLGRRNTEAFF
TRBJ2-3 TRBV2 . TRBD2 TGTGCCAGTCGGGGGGTGGCAGATACGCAGTATTTT CASRGVADTQYF
TRBJ2-2 TRBV20-1 . . TGCAGTGCTAGAGGGGGTCCCATCGGGGAGCTGTTTTTT CSARGGPIGELFF